The source of this TCR beta chain is a study of technical replicates of blood from a few donors. Generated by immunoSEQ multiplex PCR, the TCRdb table keeps only in-frame clones and is missing some. The sample records 60,000 to 80,000 clones, approximately 89% being singletons. Trimming took off 5 bases at V and 3 bases at J, with 19 bases between the two ends. Germline-derived CDR1 and CDR2 are SGHVS and FNYEAQ. The CDR3 loop spans 16 amino acids. The TCR sequence derives from a human donor in good health. Some clones in this sample may be carry-over from other donors' samples. The sample taken for sequencing was PBMCs. The V gene is TRBV7-6, the J gene TRBJ1-1, with a tentative D call TRBD1 (5 bases). DNA for the CDR3: TGTGCCAGCAGCCGAGTACCAAGGGAAGGGGACACTGAAGCTTTCTTT. Amino acids: CASSRVPREGDTEAFF.